The 9 T cell receptor beta chains given below trace back to one sample, sequenced in a study of shared clonotypes between healthy human individuals. Naive CD8 cells comprised CD45RO-negative, CCR7-positively selected cells, excluding terminally differentiated effector memory CD45RA+ cells. Assay: immunoSEQ multiplex PCR; the TCRdb copy retains only in-frame clones and omits some. The sample consists of around 1.9 million clones, about 93% of them appearing once. Sequencing was performed on naive CD8+ T cells from PBMCs. The receptors originated from a man younger than 35 in good health. Some clones in this sample may be carry-over from other donors' samples.

CDR3 sequence: CASSYVGGPGELFF. CDR3 DNA: TGTGCCAGCAGTTATGTAGGGGGACCCGGGGAGCTGTTTTTT. The V gene is TRBV6-6, the J gene TRBJ2-2; tentative D call: TRBD1 (6 bases). The V gene lost 3 bases and the J gene lost 6 bases, with 11 bases spanning the gap. Germline CDR1 reads MNHNY; CDR2 reads SVGAGI (reference sequence). The CDR3 runs 14 residues.

In this sample, this clone turned up once. V is TRBV11-2 and J is TRBJ2-5; 7 nucleotides agree with TRBD2. Trimming removed 4 bases from V and 2 bases from J; junction bases left unmatched: 10. The CDR3 totals 16 residues. The germline gives CDR1 SGHAT, CDR2 FQNNGV. This CDR3 is CASSSLKGSGQETQYF. As DNA, the CDR3 is TGTGCCAGCAGCTCCCTCAAAGGTAGCGGGCAAGAGACCCAGTACTTC.

The rearrangement joins TRBV7-9 to TRBJ2-7; D gene ambiguous. CDR3 length: 13 residues. Per the germline V gene, CDR1 is SEHNR and CDR2 is FQNEAQ (reference sequence). V lost 8 bases and J lost 3, with 14 bases in between. CDR3 DNA: TGTGCCAGCTCGGGCAGCCCTTACTACGAGCAGTACTTC. It encodes CASSGSPYYEQYF. Full variable domain (outside the CDR3, taken from reference TRBV7-9 and TRBJ2-7): DTGVSQNPRHKITKRGQNVTFRCDPISEHNRLYWYRQTLGQGPEFLTYFQNEAQLEKSRLLSDRFSAERPKGSFSTLEIQRTEQGDSAMYLCASSGSPYYEQYFGPGTRLTVT.

The chain joins TRBV5-1 to TRBJ2-7; D ambiguous. Per the germline V gene, CDR1 is SGHRS and CDR2 is YFSETQ. The CDR3 is made up of 13 amino acids. V lost 3 bases, J lost 1 base, and 8 bases lay in between. The CDR3 region is CASSSTPSYEQYF. CDR3 sequence (DNA): TGCGCCAGCAGCTCGACCCCATCCTACGAGCAGTACTTC.

J is TRBJ2-7 and V is TRBV28; 7 positions agree with TRBD1. This CDR3 region has 16 residues. Trimming took 7 bases from V and 0 from J; bases not matched to a gene: 12. CDR1 and CDR2 from the germline V gene are MDHEN and SYDVKM. The CDR3 DNA follows: TGTGCCAGCAACCTAGGGTCGAACAGGGGCTCCTACGAGCAGTACTTC. As protein: CASNLGSNRGSYEQYF.

The chain combines TRBV7-9 with TRBJ2-1, with TRBD2 identical over 13 bases. J was trimmed by 5 bases and V by 2 bases; bases with no gene match: 6. The length of the CDR3 is 17 residues. Germline assignment: CDR1 SEHNR and CDR2 FQNEAQ (reference sequence). The CDR3 DNA reads as TGTGCCAGCAGCTTACGGACTAGCGGGAGCGTCCACAATGAGCAGTTCTTC. The encoded protein is CASSLRTSGSVHNEQFF.

This chain connects TRBV9 to TRBJ1-1, with no clear D. This CDR3 spans 14 amino acids. Germline loops: CDR1 SGDLS, CDR2 YYNGEE. The ends were cut back, 3 bases at V and 5 bases at J, with 14 bases in the middle. The CDR3 region is CASSGGSGRTEAFF. CDR3 sequence (DNA): TGTGCCAGCAGCGGGGGATCGGGGAGGACTGAAGCTTTCTTT.

The chain has TRBV11-3 and TRBJ2-7; D might be TRBD1 (5 bases). This CDR3 contains 14 residues. Germline loops: CDR1 SGHNT, CDR2 YENEEA. Trimming removed 2 bases at V and 2 bases at J, with 10 bases between. As DNA, the CDR3 is TGTGCCAGCAGCTTACAGGGTCGGACCTACGAGCAGTACTTC. It specifies CASSLQGRTYEQYF.

This clone was recorded a few times. This sequence joins TRBV29-1 and TRBJ1-2; D might be TRBD1 (6 bases). Trimming took off 5 bases at V and 3 bases at J, with 13 bases between the two ends. This CDR3 is 13 amino acids long. Germline V gene sequence: CDR1 SQVTM, CDR2 ANQGSEA. The CDR3 DNA reads TGCAGCGTTCCCGGACAGACTTACTATGGCTACACCTTC. It encodes CSVPGQTYYGYTF.